This entry describes one T cell receptor (beta chain). Its antigen remains unknown. This sample was included in a study of T cell responses to AZD1222 COVID-19 vaccine. General observations from the study: Seropositive status at baseline applied to only six AZD1222 recipients.

Sequencing used immunoSEQ multiplex PCR; TCRdb keeps in-frame clones, though not all of them. This table holds 130,000 to 150,000 clones, about 90% found once. V was pared by 2 bases and J by 0 bases, with 14 bases between. This CDR3 has 17 amino acids. The V gene's germline CDR1 is SGHTA and CDR2 FQGNSA. The chain is built from TRBV7-2 and TRBJ2-1; no definite D call. Sample: peripheral blood, taken on day 0 of AZD1222 vaccination. This TCR was recovered from an adult in good health. The CDR3 sequence is CASSLSPVGSSYNEQFF. CDR3 DNA: TGTGCCAGCAGCTTATCCCCGGTTGGTTCCTCCTACAATGAGCAGTTCTTC.